The 12 T cell receptor beta chains presented below share a single source sample, sequenced in a study of OX40 agonist ivuxolimab in advanced cancers. Measured with immunoSEQ multiplex PCR; TCRdb has only the in-frame clones, and not every one. The data show about 59,000 clones, 75% to 90% seen once. Source: CD4+ or CD8+ T cells sorted from blood, taken in a trial of the OX40 agonist ivuxolimab. These TCRs come from an adult with an advanced solid tumor such as melanoma, head and neck, liver or kidney cancer.

V and J are TRBV19 and TRBJ1-2, with 9 bases identical to TRBD1. CDR1 LNHDA and CDR2 SQIVND come from the germline V gene (reference sequence). The trim removed 3 bases at V and 5 bases at J, leaving 7 bases unmatched. The CDR3 is made up of 15 amino acids. The CDR3: CASSIDRGGLYGYTF. In DNA, the CDR3 is TGTGCCAGTAGTATCGACAGGGGGGGCTTATATGGCTACACCTTC.

The rearrangement uses TRBV6-1 and TRBJ1-5; no clear D gene. Trimming took off 1 base at V and 5 bases at J, with 6 bases between the two ends. This CDR3 has 13 amino acids. Germline V CDR1 and CDR2: MNHNS, SASEGT. The CDR3 loop reads CASSEEGDQPQHF. CDR3 nucleotides: TGTGCCAGCAGTGAAGAAGGAGATCAGCCCCAGCATTTT.

The rearrangement links TRBV5-1 to TRBJ2-3; possible D gene TRBD2, 6 bases. V lost 4 bases and J lost 5, with 11 bases in between. Germline assignment: CDR1 SGHRS and CDR2 YFSETQ. CDR3 size: 13 residues. The CDR3 protein is CASSRDGGDTQYF. The CDR3 DNA sequence: TGCGCCAGCAGCCGGGACGGGGGAGATACGCAGTATTTT.

This CDR3 reads CAIGRLTDEQFF. CDR3 sequence (DNA): TGTGCCATCGGTCGGCTAACCGATGAGCAGTTCTTC. This chain uses TRBV10-3 with TRBJ2-1; D not certain. Germline lookup yields CDR1 ENHRY and CDR2 SYGVKD. Trimming removed 8 bases at V and 8 bases at J, with 13 bases between. This CDR3 is built from 12 residues.

The J gene is TRBJ2-7, the V gene TRBV5-4; D assignment may be TRBD1 or TRBD2 (6 bases each). Germline V gene data show CDR1 as SGHNT and CDR2 as YYREEE (reference sequence). There are 15 residues in the CDR3. Deletions cut 2 bases from V and 2 bases from J, with 14 bases between. CDR3 amino acids: CASSFWSGATYEQYF. The CDR3 DNA sequence: TGTGCCAGCAGCTTTTGGTCGGGGGCAACCTACGAGCAGTACTTC.

This chain connects TRBV29-1 to TRBJ1-2; no clear D. Trimming took 5 bases from V and 7 from J, leaving 20 bases between them. The CDR3 consists of 14 residues. Germline V gene sequence: CDR1 SQVTM, CDR2 ANQGSEA. The CDR3 bases are TGCAGCGTTTTGGGGTCGACGGGTCGGTCTGGCTACACCTTC. Translated, it gives CSVLGSTGRSGYTF. The full variable domain, completed using reference TRBV29-1 and TRBJ1-2, is SAVISQKPSRDICQRGTSLTIQCQVDSQVTMMFWYRQQPGQSLTLIATANQGSEATYESGFVIDKFPISRPNLTFSTLTVSNMSPEDSSIYLCSVLGSTGRSGYTFGSGTRLTVV.

The chain carries TRBV11-3 and TRBJ2-1; 7 nucleotides line up with TRBD2. CDR1 and CDR2 (germline): SGHNT, YENEEA. Trimming at V came to 0 bases and at J to 5 bases, leaving 13 bases not matched to a gene. The CDR3 runs 18 residues. The CDR3 DNA reads as TGTGCCAGCAGCTTAGATCATGGCGGGAGTAGTGTGAACAATGAGCAGTTCTTC. The encoded protein is CASSLDHGGSSVNNEQFF.

This chain uses TRBV4-3 with TRBJ2-5; unclear D gene. The CDR3 has 15 amino acids. The germline V gene encodes CDR1 LGHNA and CDR2 YSLEER. V was trimmed by 0 bases and J by 0 bases, leaving 8 bases between them. The CDR3 bases are TGCGCCAGCAGCCAAGATCCCAGCGACCAAGAGACCCAGTACTTC. It yields the protein CASSQDPSDQETQYF.

There are a few counts of this clone. The chain recombines TRBV6-5 with TRBJ2-2, with D perhaps given as TRBD1 or TRBD2 (6 bases each). V was cut by 8 bases and J by 1 base, with 11 bases left in between. The CDR3 extends over 14 amino acids. Germline CDR1 reads MNHEY; CDR2 reads SVGAGI. The CDR3 region has the DNA TGTGCCAGCTGGGGGCGGGGGAACACCGGGGAGCTGTTTTTT. This encodes CASWGRGNTGELFF.

The chain employs TRBV6-6 and TRBJ2-7; D perhaps matches TRBD2 (5 bases). The CDR3 consists of 16 residues. The germline gives CDR1 MNHNY, CDR2 SVGAGI (reference sequence). V gave up 0 bases and J gave up 0 bases, with 12 bases separating them. CDR3 amino acids: CASSYSSSGSSYEQYF. The CDR3 DNA follows: TGTGCCAGCAGTTACTCGAGCTCTGGGAGCTCCTACGAGCAGTACTTC.

The V gene is TRBV6-1, the J gene TRBJ1-5; 10 nucleotides line up with TRBD1. The CDR3 extends over 18 amino acids. CDR1 and CDR2 (germline): MNHNS, SASEGT. J lost 2 bases, V lost 3 bases, and 10 bases had no gene match. CDR3 coding DNA: TGTGCCAGCAGTGATCCGCGACAGGGGGCGTTGGGCAATCAGCCCCAGCATTTT. It encodes CASSDPRQGALGNQPQHF.

The CDR3 is CAWSVSPSYSPLHF. CDR3 bases: TGTGCCTGGAGTGTCTCGCCGTCTTATTCACCCCTCCACTTT. This rearrangement joins TRBV30 to TRBJ1-6; D is unresolved. The length of the CDR3 is 14 residues. V was cut by 0 bases and J by 8 bases, with 11 bases left in between. Per the germline V gene, CDR1 is GTSNPN and CDR2 is SVGIG (reference sequence).